Only a few counts were recorded for the clone carrying this T cell receptor beta chain. Antigen specificity is unknown. Generated by immunoSEQ multiplex PCR, the TCRdb table keeps only in-frame clones and is missing some. The sample holds some 79,000 clones, about 94% seen once. CDR1 and CDR2 (germline): MRHNA, SNTAGT. Trimming took off 3 bases at V and 6 bases at J, with 15 bases between the two ends. The CDR3 is made up of 14 amino acids. This record belongs to a study of OX40 agonist ivuxolimab in advanced cancers. Study-wide background: Subjects had a mean age of about 57 years, with a range of about 23 to 90; approximately 83% were male.

Study-wide points: Researchers did not determine the expanded peripheral T cells' antigen specificity.

The clonotype originates from an adult with an advanced solid tumor such as melanoma, head and neck, liver or kidney cancer. The sequencing here drew on CD4+ or CD8+ T cells sorted from blood, taken in a trial of the OX40 agonist ivuxolimab. This chain links TRBV6-4 with TRBJ2-7; tentative D call: TRBD2 (7 bases). The DNA of the CDR3 is TGTGCCAGCAGTGAGTACGGGGGGCTCAGCGAGCAGTACTTC. Translating it yields CASSEYGGLSEQYF.